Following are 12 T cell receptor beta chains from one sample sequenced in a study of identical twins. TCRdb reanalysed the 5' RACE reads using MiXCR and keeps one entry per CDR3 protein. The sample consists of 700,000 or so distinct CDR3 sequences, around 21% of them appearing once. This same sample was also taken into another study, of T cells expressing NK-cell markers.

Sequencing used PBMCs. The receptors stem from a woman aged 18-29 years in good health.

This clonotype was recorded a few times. CDR3 loop: CASSGEGATIYF. The CDR3, as DNA: TGTGCCAGCAGTGGGGAGGGAGCCACCATATATTTT. This rearrangement joins TRBV9 to TRBJ1-3; no clear D. Germline loops: CDR1 SGDLS, CDR2 YYNGEE. Deletions cut 5 bases from V and 9 bases from J, with 12 bases between. The CDR3 runs to 12 residues.

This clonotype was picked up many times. The DNA for the CDR3 is TGTGCCATCAGGGGCGACACCGGGGAGCTGTTTTTT. This translates into CAIRGDTGELFF. The rearrangement links TRBV10-3 to TRBJ2-2; no clear D gene. Germline CDR1 reads ENHRY; CDR2 reads SYGVKD. The V gene lost 6 bases and the J gene lost 3 bases, with 5 bases spanning the gap. There are 12 residues in the CDR3.

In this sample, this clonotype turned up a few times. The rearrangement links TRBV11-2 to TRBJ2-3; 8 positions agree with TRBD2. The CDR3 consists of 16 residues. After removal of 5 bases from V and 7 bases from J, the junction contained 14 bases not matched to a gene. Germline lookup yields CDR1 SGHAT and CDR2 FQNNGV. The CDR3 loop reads CASSPSGGPRGYTQYF. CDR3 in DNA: TGTGCCAGCAGCCCCTCGGGAGGGCCTCGGGGATATACGCAGTATTTT.

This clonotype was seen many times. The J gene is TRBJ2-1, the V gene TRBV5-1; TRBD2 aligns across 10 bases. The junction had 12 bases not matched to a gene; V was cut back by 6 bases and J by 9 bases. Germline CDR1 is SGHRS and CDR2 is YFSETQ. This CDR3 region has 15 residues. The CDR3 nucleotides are TGCGCCAGCATGCCCGGGCTAGCGGGAGTTAGTGAGCAGTTCTTC. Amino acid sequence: CASMPGLAGVSEQFF.

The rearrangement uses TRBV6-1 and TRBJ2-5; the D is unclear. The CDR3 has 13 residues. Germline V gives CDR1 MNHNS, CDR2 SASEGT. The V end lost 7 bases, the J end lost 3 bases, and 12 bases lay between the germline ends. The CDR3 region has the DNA TGTGCCAGCATTGCAAGTGGGAAAGAGACCCAGTACTTC. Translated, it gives CASIASGKETQYF.

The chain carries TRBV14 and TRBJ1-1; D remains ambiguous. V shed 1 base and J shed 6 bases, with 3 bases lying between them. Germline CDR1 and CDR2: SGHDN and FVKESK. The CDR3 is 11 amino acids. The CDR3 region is CASSQVSEAFF. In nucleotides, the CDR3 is TGTGCCAGCAGCCAAGTCTCTGAAGCTTTCTTT.

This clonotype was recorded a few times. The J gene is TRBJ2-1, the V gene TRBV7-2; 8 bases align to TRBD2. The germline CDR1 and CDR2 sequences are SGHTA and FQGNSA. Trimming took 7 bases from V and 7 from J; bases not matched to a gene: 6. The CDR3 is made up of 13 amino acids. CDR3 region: CASNPGGVNEQFF. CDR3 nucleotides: TGTGCCAGCAACCCGGGAGGGGTTAATGAGCAGTTCTTC.

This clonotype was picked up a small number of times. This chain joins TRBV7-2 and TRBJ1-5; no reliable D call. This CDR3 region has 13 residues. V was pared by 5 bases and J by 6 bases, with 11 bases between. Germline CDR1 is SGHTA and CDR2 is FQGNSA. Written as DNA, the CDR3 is TGTGCCAGCAGCCCTGAGGACGGTCAGCCCCAGCATTTT. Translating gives CASSPEDGQPQHF. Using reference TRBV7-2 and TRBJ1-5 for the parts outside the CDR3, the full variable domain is GAGVSQSPSNKVTEKGKDVELRCDPISGHTALYWYRQSLGQGLEFLIYFQGNSAPDKSGLPSDRFSAERTGGSVSTLTIQRTQQEDSAVYLCASSPEDGQPQHFGDGTRLSIL.

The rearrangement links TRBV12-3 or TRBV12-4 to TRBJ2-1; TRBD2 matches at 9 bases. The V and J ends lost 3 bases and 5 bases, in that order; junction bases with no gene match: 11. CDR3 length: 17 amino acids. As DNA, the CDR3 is TGTGCCAGCAGTTTTTATCTGGCGGGAGGGTTACACAATGAGCAGTTCTTC. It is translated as CASSFYLAGGLHNEQFF.

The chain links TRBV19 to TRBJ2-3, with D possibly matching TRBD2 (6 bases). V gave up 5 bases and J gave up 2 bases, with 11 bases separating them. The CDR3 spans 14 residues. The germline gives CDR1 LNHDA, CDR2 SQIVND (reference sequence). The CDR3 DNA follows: TGTGCCAGTAGTTTGGCGGGGTTCACAGATACGCAGTATTTT. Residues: CASSLAGFTDTQYF.

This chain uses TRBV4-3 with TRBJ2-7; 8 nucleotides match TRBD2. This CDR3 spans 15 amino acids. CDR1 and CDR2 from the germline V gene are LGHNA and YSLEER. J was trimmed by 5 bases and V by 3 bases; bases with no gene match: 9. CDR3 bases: TGCGCCAGCAGCCATGATGCCGGAGCGGGAGACGAGCAGTACTTC. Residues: CASSHDAGAGDEQYF.

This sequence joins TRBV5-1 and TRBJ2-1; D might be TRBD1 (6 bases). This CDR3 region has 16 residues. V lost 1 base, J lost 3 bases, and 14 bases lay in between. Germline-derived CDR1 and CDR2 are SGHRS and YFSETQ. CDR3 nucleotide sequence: TGCGCCAGCAGCTTGTGGCCAGGGGCGAACTACAATGAGCAGTTCTTC. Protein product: CASSLWPGANYNEQFF. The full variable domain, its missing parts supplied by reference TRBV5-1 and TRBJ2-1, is KAGVTQTPRYLIKTRGQQVTLSCSPISGHRSVSWYQQTPGQGLQFLFEYFSETQRNKGNFPGRFSGRQFSNSRSEMNVSTLELGDSALYLCASSLWPGANYNEQFFGPGTRLTVL.